One and the same sample provided the 15 T cell receptor beta chains below, sequenced in a study of breast tumors, draining lymph nodes, adjacent tissues. TCRdb re-called the multiplex PCR reads with MiXCR, one entry per CDR3 protein. The sample records 24,000 or so distinct CDR3 sequences, roughly 21% being singletons. The sequencing sample was made of breast tumor tissue. The receptor set was obtained from a female donor with breast cancer. Some clones in this sample may be carry-over from other donors' samples.

This clonotype was picked up many times. The chain uses TRBV4-2 and TRBJ2-7; D unresolved. The V end lost 1 base, the J end lost 0 bases, and 19 bases lay between the germline ends. Per germline, CDR1 LGHNA and CDR2 YNFKEQ. This CDR3 contains 18 residues. As DNA, the CDR3 is TGTGCCAGCAGCCAAGGTCTAACTGGGTTAAGCAGCTCCTACGAGCAGTACTTC. Translating gives CASSQGLTGLSSSYEQYF.

Concerning this clonotype itself: This may come from a read error, since a much larger clone is one base off. The chain has TRBV5-6 and TRBJ1-4; no clear D. The CDR3 is made up of 17 amino acids. Germline CDR1 and CDR2: SGHDT and YYEEEE. This CDR3 reads CASGWRLREIKNVKLFF. Written as DNA, the CDR3 is TGTGCCAGTGGGTGGAGACTCCGAGAAATTAAAAATGTAAAACTGTTTTTT.

Ten or more counts support this clonotype. The chain links TRBV4-2 to TRBJ2-7, with unresolved D. CDR1 and CDR2 (germline): LGHNA, YNFKEQ. The CDR3 is made up of 15 amino acids. Deletions cut 2 bases from V and 4 bases from J, with 15 bases between. The CDR3 DNA reads TGTGCCAGCAGCCAATCATGGGCAGAGAGGTACGAGCAGTACTTC. Its protein product is CASSQSWAERYEQYF.

The chain combines TRBV20-1 with TRBJ2-5; 11 nucleotides align to TRBD2. Germline V gene lookup returns CDR1 DFQATT and CDR2 SNEGSKA (reference sequence). The length of the CDR3 is 15 residues. J gave up 1 base and V 6 bases, and 7 bases lay outside the gene matches. In nucleotides, the CDR3 is TGCAGTGCCACCCATAGCGGGAGGGCCCAAGAGACCCAGTACTTC. As protein: CSATHSGRAQETQYF.

This clonotype was observed at least ten times. This chain connects TRBV7-6 to TRBJ1-4, with 8 bases aligning to TRBD1. Looked up from germline, CDR1 is SGHVS and CDR2 is FNYEAQ. The CDR3 has 14 residues. J was trimmed by 7 bases and V by 5 bases; bases with no gene match: 6. The chain's CDR3 is CASSKTGEGEKLFF. DNA for the CDR3: TGTGCCAGCAGCAAGACAGGGGAGGGTGAAAAACTGTTTTTT.

The V call is TRBV28, the J call TRBJ1-2; 7 nucleotides line up with TRBD1. From germline, CDR1 is MDHEN and CDR2 SYDVKM. The CDR3 is made up of 16 amino acids. V shed 2 bases and J 4 bases; nucleotides not matched to a gene: 10. The CDR3 sequence: CASSLAHPGTAYGYTF. Written as DNA, the CDR3 is TGTGCCAGCAGTTTAGCGCACCCAGGGACAGCCTATGGCTACACCTTC.

This clonotype was detected many times. The chain employs TRBV30 and TRBJ2-3; 10 bases are a match to TRBD2. The CDR3 loop spans 16 amino acids. The trim removed 2 bases at V and 3 bases at J, leaving 8 bases unmatched. Germline CDR1 and CDR2: GTSNPN and SVGIG (reference sequence). The CDR3 DNA follows: TGTGCCTGGAGTCCCGGACTAGCGGTAACGACAGATACGCAGTATTTT. Its protein product is CAWSPGLAVTTDTQYF.

Sample share makes this clonotype medium-sized (0.01 to 0.1%). The gene calls are TRBV3-1 and TRBJ1-3; D remains unclear. The germline CDR1 and CDR2 sequences are LGHDT and YNNKEL (reference sequence). V was shortened by 4 bases and J by 9 bases, with 10 bases between the two germline ends. CDR3 length: 12 amino acids. CDR3: CASSLDPSTIYF. DNA for the CDR3: TGTGCCAGCAGCCTCGACCCGAGCACCATATATTTT.

This clonotype qualifies as medium-sized. This chain connects TRBV12-3 or TRBV12-4 to TRBJ1-3; TRBD1 is a possible D gene (5 bases). This CDR3 comprises 14 residues. Trimming shortened V by 8 bases and J by 0 bases, and 11 bases separated the two germline ends. Here the CDR3 DNA reads TGTGCCAGCGGGACGGGCAACTCTGGAAACACCATATATTTT. Amino acid sequence: CASGTGNSGNTIYF.

This clonotype was recorded at least ten times. The genes are TRBV28 and TRBJ2-7; 10 positions agree with TRBD1. From germline, CDR1 is MDHEN and CDR2 SYDVKM. V gave up 6 bases and J gave up 3 bases; unmatched junction bases: 11. This CDR3 has 16 amino acids. CDR3 sequence reads: CASRPMGQGILYEQYF. In DNA form, the CDR3 reads TGTGCCAGCAGACCAATGGGACAGGGGATACTCTACGAGCAGTACTTC.

The sample holds one count of this clonotype. A much larger clone lies one base from this, so it may be a read error. This is likely a read error, given that the CDR3 carries no conserved phenylalanine or tryptophan at its end. The limits of the CDR3 on the DNA are not certain, so only TCRdb's listed CDR3 is given. The chain's CDR3 is CASSLSTSSAVAVS. The V call is TRBV18, the J call TRBJ2-1. The CDR3 length equals 14 residues, ends included. The germline V gene encodes CDR1 KGHSH and CDR2 LQKENI.

This clonotype was counted many times. This rearrangement joins TRBV7-3 to TRBJ2-3; D unclear. CDR3 length: 14 amino acids. Germline CDR1 SGHTA, CDR2 FQGTGA. The V gene lost 5 bases and the J gene lost 0 bases, with 9 bases spanning the gap. Here the CDR3 reads CASSLGRSTDTQYF. The CDR3 DNA is TGTGCCAGCAGCCTGGGCCGCAGCACAGATACGCAGTATTTT.

Many counts were recorded for this clonotype. The V and J genes are TRBV7-9 and TRBJ2-5; 7 nucleotides agree with TRBD2. CDR1 is SEHNR and CDR2 is FQNEAQ in the germline V gene (reference sequence). The ends lost 3 bases at V and 3 bases at J; junction bases unmatched: 10. This CDR3 comprises 16 residues. In DNA form, the CDR3 reads TGTGCCAGCAGCTTCTATATCGCTAGCGGCAAAGAGACCCAGTACTTC. Translation gives CASSFYIASGKETQYF. Looking up the rest from reference TRBV7-9 and TRBJ2-5 gives the full variable domain: DTGVSQNPRHKITKRGQNVTFRCDPISEHNRLYWYRQTLGQGPEFLTYFQNEAQLEKSRLLSDRFSAERPKGSFSTLEIQRTEQGDSAMYLCASSFYIASGKETQYFGPGTRLLVL.

This clonotype was detected many times. This chain joins TRBV7-9 and TRBJ1-2; 7 nucleotides match TRBD1. Unmatched junction bases numbered 19, after V lost 3 bases and J lost 6 bases. This CDR3 has 18 amino acids. CDR1 and CDR2 (germline): SEHNR, FQNEAQ (reference sequence). The CDR3 is CASSFFPPNPRGKDGYTF. The CDR3 DNA is TGTGCCAGCAGCTTTTTTCCACCGAACCCCAGGGGGAAGGATGGCTACACCTTC.

This clonotype was recorded at least ten times. The chain combines TRBV12-3 or TRBV12-4 with TRBJ1-3; D is perhaps TRBD1 (6 bases). Trimming took off 3 bases at V and 1 base at J, with 13 bases between the two ends. The CDR3 is 16 residues long. The CDR3 spells CASSFWDTLSGNTIYF. The CDR3 bases are TGTGCCAGCAGTTTTTGGGACACCTTATCTGGAAACACCATATATTTT.